The 17 T cell receptor beta chains given below trace back to one sample, sequenced in a study of blood T cell repertoires in COVID-19. Generated by immunoSEQ multiplex PCR, the TCRdb table keeps only in-frame clones and is missing some. The sample has 290,000 or so clones; approximately 80% are singletons. The specimen sequenced was PBMCs or T cells enriched from blood (not recorded which). These receptors were taken from a middle-aged man who had been exposed to COVID-19.

V and J are TRBV25-1 and TRBJ1-5; D may be TRBD1 (6 bases). Looked up from germline, CDR1 is MGHDK and CDR2 is SYGVNS. The V gene lost 4 bases and the J gene lost 10 bases, with 8 bases spanning the gap. The CDR3 is 11 amino acids. The chain's CDR3 is CASSAGVPQHF. CDR3 coding DNA: TGTGCCAGCAGTGCAGGGGTTCCCCAGCATTTT.

The chain links TRBV19 to TRBJ2-3, with 13 bases that match TRBD2. CDR3 length equals 16 residues. Unmatched junction bases numbered 7, after V lost 6 bases and J lost 4 bases. Germline lookup yields CDR1 LNHDA and CDR2 SQIVND (reference sequence). The CDR3 loop is CASRGRTSGRSDTQYF. The CDR3 DNA is TGTGCCAGTAGGGGTCGGACTAGCGGGAGATCAGATACGCAGTATTTT.

This clone is a singleton in its sample. This sequence joins TRBV7-3 and TRBJ2-3, with D tentatively TRBD2 (6 bases). The CDR3 runs 15 residues. The germline V and J ends were trimmed by 2 bases and 3 bases, with 12 bases remaining between them. Germline CDR1 SGHTA, CDR2 FQGTGA. This CDR3 is CASSLEGRGTDTQYF. In DNA form, the CDR3 reads TGTGCCAGCAGCTTAGAGGGGCGGGGAACAGATACGCAGTATTTT.

The V gene is TRBV7-3, the J gene TRBJ2-1; 7 nucleotides match TRBD1. CDR3 size: 14 residues. Germline values: CDR1 SGHTA, CDR2 FQGTGA. Losses at the gene ends were 3 bases for V and 6 bases for J; bases not matched to a gene: 5. DNA for the CDR3: TGTGCCAGCAGCTTCCAGGGGGTTGGCAATGAGCAGTTCTTC. It is translated as CASSFQGVGNEQFF.

The rearrangement joins TRBV7-9 to TRBJ1-3; no reliable D call. CDR1 and CDR2 (germline): SEHNR, FQNEAQ (reference sequence). Trimming took off 0 bases at V and 4 bases at J, with 7 bases between the two ends. This CDR3 spans 14 amino acids. The CDR3: CASSLAGSGNTIYF. The CDR3 DNA reads TGTGCCAGCAGCTTAGCGGGCTCGGGAAACACCATATATTTT.

The J gene is TRBJ2-7, the V gene TRBV11-2, with D perhaps matching TRBD2 (6 bases). The CDR3 has 15 residues. CDR1 is SGHAT, CDR2 FQNNGV, per germline. Deletions cut 5 bases from V and 9 bases from J, with 23 bases between. CDR3 DNA: TGTGCCAGCAGCCCTGGGGTTTGGGGGGACCTCGGGCAGTACTTC. Its translation is CASSPGVWGDLGQYF.

A single count supports this clone. The J gene is TRBJ2-2, the V gene TRBV19; 10 positions agree with TRBD2. Germline V gene lookup returns CDR1 LNHDA and CDR2 SQIVND (reference sequence). V was pared by 6 bases and J by 1 base, with 2 bases of the junction left unmatched. The CDR3 sequence is 15 residues long. CDR3 amino acids: CASRLAGGNTGELFF. CDR3 DNA: TGTGCCAGTAGGTTAGCGGGGGGGAACACCGGGGAGCTGTTTTTT.

The table lists this clone with a count of one. The rearrangement joins TRBV12-5 to TRBJ2-1, with 8 bases lining up with TRBD2. This CDR3 is 17 amino acids long. The ends lost 8 bases at V and 5 bases at J; junction bases unmatched: 17. Germline V CDR1 and CDR2: LGHNT, FRNRAP. CDR3 bases: TGTGCTAGTTTAAAGGGCATCCAAGCGGGAGTAAACAATGAGCAGTTCTTC. Protein product: CASLKGIQAGVNNEQFF.

The V call is TRBV5-1, the J call TRBJ2-6; 11 nucleotides align to TRBD2. Germline CDR1 and CDR2: SGHRS and YFSETQ. This CDR3 comprises 17 residues. Trimming cost V 3 bases and J 0 bases; bases outside gene matches: 2. The CDR3 loop reads CASSSGTSGSGANVLTF. Here the CDR3 DNA reads TGCGCCAGCAGCTCAGGGACTAGCGGCTCTGGGGCCAACGTCCTGACTTTC.

This chain links TRBV3-1 (or the pseudogene TRBV3-2) with TRBJ1-2; D call uncertain. The V gene's germline CDR1 is LGHDT and CDR2 YNNKEL (reference sequence). V gave up 10 bases and J gave up 7 bases, with 13 bases separating them. The CDR3 length is 11 residues. Written as DNA, the CDR3 is TGTGCCACCGGAGGTGGGGTTGGCTACACCTTC. Protein product: CATGGGVGYTF.

This chain uses TRBV7-2 with TRBJ1-1, with D unresolved. In germline, CDR1 is SGHTA, CDR2 FQGNSA. The CDR3 length is 14 residues. Trimming took 0 bases from V and 1 from J, leaving 6 bases between them. The CDR3 region is CASSLAAGNTEAFF. The CDR3 DNA follows: TGTGCCAGCAGCTTAGCCGCCGGGAACACTGAAGCTTTCTTT.

The chain is built from TRBV25-1 and TRBJ1-5; 7 bases are shared with TRBD1. V dropped 6 bases and J dropped 2; count of bases not matched to a gene: 7. Germline lookup yields CDR1 MGHDK and CDR2 SYGVNS. The CDR3 loop spans 15 amino acids. CDR3 nucleotide sequence: TGTGCCAGCAGGCCAAATGACAGGGGCAATCAGCCCCAGCATTTT. Residues: CASRPNDRGNQPQHF.

The chain carries TRBV19 and TRBJ1-1, with 11 nucleotides matching TRBD1. Germline assignment: CDR1 LNHDA and CDR2 SQIVND (reference sequence). This CDR3 spans 14 amino acids. Trimming at V came to 8 bases and at J to 11 bases, leaving 13 bases not matched to a gene. CDR3 in DNA: TGTGCCAGTGAGGACAGGGGGCGGATTCTTGTCGCTTTCTTT. Encoded protein: CASEDRGRILVAFF.

V gene TRBV7-9 combines with J gene TRBJ1-4; D gene unclear. Germline V gene sequence: CDR1 SEHNR, CDR2 FQNEAQ (reference sequence). The CDR3 extends over 19 amino acids. V was cut by 1 base and J by 8 bases, with 26 bases left in between. CDR3 nucleotide sequence: TGTGCCAGCAGCTTAGTTTCCCAGTTAGAGGCCGTCAATCACGAAAAACTGTTTTTT. This gives the protein CASSLVSQLEAVNHEKLFF.

This clone showed up many times. The chain links TRBV3-1 (or the pseudogene TRBV3-2) to TRBJ2-2; D might be TRBD2 (5 bases). This CDR3 region has 15 residues. Germline CDR1 and CDR2: LGHDT and YNNKEL (reference sequence). With 4 bases removed from V and 2 bases from J, the gap between germline ends came to 11 bases. The CDR3 sequence: CASSPRGRNTGELFF. The CDR3 DNA reads as TGTGCCAGCAGCCCCCGGGGTAGAAACACCGGGGAGCTGTTTTTT.

The count of this clone is one. This sequence joins TRBV5-6 and TRBJ1-2; 8 bases fit TRBD1. With V trimmed by 4 bases and J by 3 bases, 5 bases remained unmatched. The germline V gene encodes CDR1 SGHDT and CDR2 YYEEEE. This CDR3 region has 14 residues. The CDR3 sequence is CASSRGQAHYGYTF. CDR3 coding DNA: TGTGCCAGCAGCAGGGGACAGGCTCACTATGGCTACACCTTC.

V gene TRBV11-2 combines with J gene TRBJ2-1, with D unclear. The CDR3 runs to 13 residues. Per germline, CDR1 SGHAT and CDR2 FQNNGV. The V gene lost 1 base and the J gene lost 9 bases, with 10 bases spanning the gap. The CDR3 DNA is TGTGCCAGCAGCTTAGGTAGGCGAGGTGAGCAGTTCTTC. It specifies CASSLGRRGEQFF.